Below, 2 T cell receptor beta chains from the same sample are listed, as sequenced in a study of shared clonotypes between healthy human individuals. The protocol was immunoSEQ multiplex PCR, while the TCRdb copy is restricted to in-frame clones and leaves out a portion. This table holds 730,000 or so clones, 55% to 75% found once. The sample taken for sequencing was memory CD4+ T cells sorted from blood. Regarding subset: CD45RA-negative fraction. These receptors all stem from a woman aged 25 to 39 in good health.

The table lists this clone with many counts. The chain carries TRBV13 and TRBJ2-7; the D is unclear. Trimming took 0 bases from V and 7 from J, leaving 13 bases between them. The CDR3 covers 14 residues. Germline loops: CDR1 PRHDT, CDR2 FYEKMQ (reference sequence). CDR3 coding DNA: TGTGCCAGCAGCTTAGGGAGAAACAGAAGGGAGCAGTACTTC. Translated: CASSLGRNRREQYF.

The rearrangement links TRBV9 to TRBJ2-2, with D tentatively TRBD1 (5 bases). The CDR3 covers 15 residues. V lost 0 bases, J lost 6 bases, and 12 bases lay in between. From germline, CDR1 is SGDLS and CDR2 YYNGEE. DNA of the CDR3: TGTGCCAGCAGCGTAGACGGCAGGGTGGCCGGGGAGCTGTTTTTT. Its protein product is CASSVDGRVAGELFF.